The clone carrying this T cell receptor beta chain was counted once. Profiling relied on immunoSEQ multiplex PCR, and the TCRdb table lists in-frame clones only, not all of them. The sample contains some 370,000 clones, roughly 89% of which appear only once. Trimming stripped 2 bases from V and 5 bases from J, with 16 bases between. The CDR3 contains 16 residues. Germline values: CDR1 MDHEN, CDR2 SYDVKM. This sample stems from a study of blood T cell repertoires in COVID-19. The V and J genes are TRBV28 and TRBJ2-1; no reliable D call. Sequences were obtained from peripheral blood. The receptor comes from a man between 18 and 35 years old with active or convalescent COVID-19. The CDR3 spells CASSLNAVPRNNEQFF. Here the CDR3 DNA reads TGTGCCAGCAGTTTAAATGCGGTCCCCCGGAACAATGAGCAGTTCTTC.